The 17 T cell receptor beta chains reported below all come from one sample, sequenced in a study of low-dose radiotherapy and immunotherapy resistance in tumors. TRAV- and TRBV-specific primers primed first-strand cDNA, covering alpha and beta chains. PCR amplification of the TCRs was performed with Phusion for 20 PCR cycles, and it relied on a constant-region primer together with a V-primer adapter. TCRdb re-derived calls from the reads in MiXCR, one entry per CDR3 protein. The data show 64,000 or so distinct CDR3 sequences, 26% seen once. The time point denotes: before trial treatment. This material consisted of PBMCs, taken before treatment. These receptors came from a male donor with rectosigmoid adenocarcinoma.

This chain uses TRBV19 with TRBJ1-1; unclear D gene. CDR1 LNHDA and CDR2 SQIVND come from the germline V gene (reference sequence). Trimming stripped 7 bases from V and 1 base from J, with 10 bases between. CDR3 size: 13 residues. The CDR3 is CASTSGGNTEAFF. The CDR3 DNA reads TGTGCCAGTACGTCAGGTGGGAACACTGAAGCTTTCTTT.

This clonotype was found many times. V is TRBV7-9 and J is TRBJ2-3, with D possibly TRBD2 on 5 matching bases. The CDR3 has 13 amino acids. Trimming stripped 6 bases from V and 2 bases from J, with 9 bases between. Germline V gene lookup returns CDR1 SEHNR and CDR2 FQNEAQ (reference sequence). In DNA form, the CDR3 reads TGTGCCAGCAGAGGACTTCACACAGATACGCAGTATTTT. Amino acids: CASRGLHTDTQYF.

By sample share, this clonotype is medium-sized (0.01 to 0.1%). The chain recombines TRBV5-8 with TRBJ2-1; D is perhaps TRBD2 (6 bases). Germline lookup yields CDR1 SGHTS and CDR2 YDEGEE. CDR3 length: 15 amino acids. The V end was cut by 0 bases, the J end by 1 base, with 8 bases between. Written as DNA, the CDR3 is TGTGCCAGCAGCTTGGGTCTAGCGTCCTACAATGAGCAGTTCTTC. Translating it yields CASSLGLASYNEQFF.

The chain is built from TRBV6-2 or TRBV6-3 and TRBJ1-5; D unresolved. Germline loops: CDR1 MNHEY, CDR2 SVGEGT. The CDR3 loop spans 14 amino acids. CDR3 DNA: TGTGCTACACTCCCGGGGTATAGCAATCAGCCCCAGCATTTT. This codes for CATLPGYSNQPQHF.

A note on this clonotype: A read error likely explains this, since a far larger clone differs by one base. The V gene is TRBV6-1, the J gene TRBJ2-7; D possibly corresponds to TRBD2 (6 bases). Germline CDR1 reads MNHNS; CDR2 reads SASEGT. The V end was cut by 6 bases, the J end by 7 bases, with 19 bases between. CDR3 size: 14 residues. The DNA for the CDR3 is TGTGCCAGCAGCCGGGGGAGCTCCTACAATGAGCAGTACTTC. This gives the protein CASSRGSSYNEQYF.

This clonotype has ten or more counts. The rearrangement uses TRBV28 and TRBJ2-4; 7 nucleotides line up with TRBD1. CDR1 and CDR2 from the germline V gene are MDHEN and SYDVKM. V shed 5 bases and J 1 base; nucleotides not matched to a gene: 5. This CDR3 comprises 15 residues. CDR3 sequence: CASSATGEAKNIQYF. The CDR3 bases are TGTGCCAGCAGTGCCACAGGGGAGGCCAAAAACATTCAGTACTTC.

There are many counts of this clonotype. V gene TRBV28 combines with J gene TRBJ2-3; a weak D match, TRBD2 (5 bases). Trimming stripped 5 bases from V and 2 bases from J, with 14 bases between. The V gene's germline CDR1 is MDHEN and CDR2 SYDVKM. The CDR3 covers 15 residues. CDR3 sequence reads: CASSDGSSVTDTQYF. The CDR3 DNA sequence: TGTGCCAGCAGTGATGGGAGCTCAGTCACAGATACGCAGTATTTT.

This clonotype was recorded many times. The chain is built from TRBV7-2 and TRBJ2-7; D possibly corresponds to TRBD1 (7 bases). V dropped 1 base and J dropped 6 bases, with 16 bases sitting between them. Germline V lookup: CDR1 SGHTA, CDR2 FQGNSA. This CDR3 has 15 residues. CDR3 in DNA: TGTGCCAGCAGCTTAGTGGCAGGGGGGTTTGGCGAGCAGTACTTC. This sequence encodes CASSLVAGGFGEQYF.

This clonotype was seen ten or more times. This chain links TRBV7-9 with TRBJ2-5, with 15 bases matching TRBD2. CDR1 SEHNR and CDR2 FQNEAQ come from the germline V gene (reference sequence). CDR3 length: 15 amino acids. Trimming at V came to 4 bases and at J to 4 bases, leaving 1 base not matched to a gene. The CDR3 DNA reads as TGTGCCAGCAGCTGGGGACTAGCGGGGGGAGAGACCCAGTACTTC. Its translation is CASSWGLAGGETQYF.

This clonotype was counted ten times or more. The J gene is TRBJ2-7, the V gene TRBV13; no definite D call. This CDR3 comprises 13 residues. Trimming left V 0 bases short and J 6 bases short, with 9 bases between. The V gene's germline CDR1 is PRHDT and CDR2 FYEKMQ (reference sequence). Here the CDR3 DNA reads TGTGCCAGCAGCTTAGGCGGTCAGAGCGAGCAGTACTTC. Protein: CASSLGGQSEQYF.

V usage is TRBV5-1 and J usage is TRBJ2-7; D possibly corresponds to TRBD1 (5 bases). From germline, CDR1 is SGHRS and CDR2 YFSETQ. Trimming stripped 4 bases from V and 2 bases from J, with 13 bases between. CDR3 length: 14 residues. CDR3 region: CASSVGSGTYEQYF. The CDR3 DNA sequence: TGCGCCAGCAGCGTGGGGTCAGGGACCTACGAGCAGTACTTC.

Ten or more counts support this clonotype. The gene calls are TRBV7-2 and TRBJ2-1; 7 bases fit TRBD1. J lost 2 bases, V lost 6 bases, and 7 bases had no gene match. The V gene's germline CDR1 is SGHTA and CDR2 FQGNSA. CDR3 length equals 15 residues. The CDR3 region has the DNA TGTGCCAGCAGTAAGACAGGGATAGCCTACAATGAGCAGTTCTTC. Translated, it gives CASSKTGIAYNEQFF.

This clonotype was recorded at least ten times. The chain combines TRBV6-6 with TRBJ1-5; perhaps TRBD1 as D (5 bases). V lost 5 bases to trimming and J lost 10 bases, with 9 bases between them. Germline V gene sequence: CDR1 MNHNY, CDR2 SVGAGI (reference sequence). CDR3 size: 11 residues. DNA for the CDR3: TGTGCCAGCAGTCAGGGACTACCCCAGCATTTT. Translating it yields CASSQGLPQHF.

CDR3 in amino acids: CASSYPGTRYNEQFF. The CDR3 DNA reads as TGTGCCAGCAGCTATCCCGGGACTCGCTACAATGAGCAGTTCTTC. This chain uses TRBV6-2 or TRBV6-3 with TRBJ2-1; D is perhaps TRBD2 (6 bases). The CDR3 length is 15 residues. From germline, CDR1 is MNHEY and CDR2 SVGEGT. V lost 6 bases and J lost 3, with 15 bases in between.

In its sample, this clonotype was seen many times. This sequence joins TRBV28 and TRBJ2-2; the D gene is possibly TRBD1 (6 bases). Trimming took 6 bases from V and 2 from J, leaving 13 bases between them. The CDR3 consists of 15 residues. Germline values: CDR1 MDHEN, CDR2 SYDVKM. The CDR3 here is CASRLQGPNTGELFF. As DNA, the CDR3 is TGTGCCAGCAGACTACAGGGCCCCAACACCGGGGAGCTGTTTTTT. Drawing the rest from reference TRBV28 and TRBJ2-2, the complete variable domain is DVKVTQSSRYLVKRTGEKVFLECVQDMDHENMFWYRQDPGLGLRLIYFSYDVKMKEKGDIPEGYSVSREKKERFSLILESASTNQTSMYLCASRLQGPNTGELFFGEGSRLTVL.

The chain is built from TRBV27 and TRBJ1-2; TRBD1 matches at 9 bases. The CDR3 has 13 amino acids. V shed 6 bases and J 2 bases; nucleotides not matched to a gene: 1. Per germline, CDR1 MNHEY and CDR2 SMNVEV (reference sequence). CDR3 DNA: TGTGCCAGCAGCGGGACAGGGAACTATGGCTACACCTTC. This gives the protein CASSGTGNYGYTF.

Of note for this clonotype: A clone one base away is much larger, so this may be a read error. This chain joins TRBV19 and TRBJ2-1; D might be TRBD1 (6 bases). Germline CDR1 LNHDA, CDR2 SQIVND (reference sequence). This CDR3 region has 13 residues. The V gene lost 6 bases and the J gene lost 10 bases, with 16 bases spanning the gap. CDR3 sequence reads: CASRQGKLYEQFF. DNA of the CDR3: TGTGCCAGTAGACAGGGTAAATTGTACGAGCAGTTCTTC.